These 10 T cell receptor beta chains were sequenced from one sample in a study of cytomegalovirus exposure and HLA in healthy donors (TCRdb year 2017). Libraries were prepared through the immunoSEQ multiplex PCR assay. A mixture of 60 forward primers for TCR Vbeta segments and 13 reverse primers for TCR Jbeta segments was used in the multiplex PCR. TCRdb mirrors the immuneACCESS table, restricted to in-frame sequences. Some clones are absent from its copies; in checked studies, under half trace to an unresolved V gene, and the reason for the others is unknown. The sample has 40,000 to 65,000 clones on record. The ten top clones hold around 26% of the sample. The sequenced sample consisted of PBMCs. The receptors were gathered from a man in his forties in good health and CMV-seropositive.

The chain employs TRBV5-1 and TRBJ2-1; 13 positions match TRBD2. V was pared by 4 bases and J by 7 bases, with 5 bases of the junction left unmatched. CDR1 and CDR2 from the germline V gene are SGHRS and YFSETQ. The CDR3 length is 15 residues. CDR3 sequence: CASSHGLAGANEQFF. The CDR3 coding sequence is TGCGCCAGCAGCCACGGACTAGCGGGGGCAAATGAGCAGTTCTTC.

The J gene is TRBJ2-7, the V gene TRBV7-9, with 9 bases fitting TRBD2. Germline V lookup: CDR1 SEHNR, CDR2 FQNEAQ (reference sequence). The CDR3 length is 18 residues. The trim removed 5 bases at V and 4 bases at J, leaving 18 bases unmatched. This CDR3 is CASSPGQDLAGVRYEQYF. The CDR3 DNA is TGTGCCAGCAGCCCCGGACAGGACTTAGCGGGGGTAAGGTACGAGCAGTACTTC.

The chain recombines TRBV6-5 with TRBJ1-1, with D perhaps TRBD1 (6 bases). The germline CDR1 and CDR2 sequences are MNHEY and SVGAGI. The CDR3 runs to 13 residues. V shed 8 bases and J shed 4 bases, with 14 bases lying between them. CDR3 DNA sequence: TGTGCCAGCTACAGGGTGGGGAGCACTGAAGCTTTCTTT. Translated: CASYRVGSTEAFF.

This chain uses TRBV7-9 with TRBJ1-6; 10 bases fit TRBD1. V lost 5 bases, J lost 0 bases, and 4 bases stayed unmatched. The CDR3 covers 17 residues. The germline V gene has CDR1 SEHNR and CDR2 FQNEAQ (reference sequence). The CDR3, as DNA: TGTGCCAGCAGCAACGGACAGGGGGGCTCCTATAATTCACCCCTCCACTTT. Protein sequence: CASSNGQGGSYNSPLHF.

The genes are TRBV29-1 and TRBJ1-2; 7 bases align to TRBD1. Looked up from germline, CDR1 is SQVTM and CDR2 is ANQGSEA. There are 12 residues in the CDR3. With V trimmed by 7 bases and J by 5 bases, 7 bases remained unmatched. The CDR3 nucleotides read TGCAGCGCAGGGACAGACGGGTATGGCTACACCTTC. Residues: CSAGTDGYGYTF. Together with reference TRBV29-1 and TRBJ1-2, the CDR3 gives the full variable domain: SAVISQKPSRDICQRGTSLTIQCQVDSQVTMMFWYRQQPGQSLTLIATANQGSEATYESGFVIDKFPISRPNLTFSTLTVSNMSPEDSSIYLCSAGTDGYGYTFGSGTRLTVV.

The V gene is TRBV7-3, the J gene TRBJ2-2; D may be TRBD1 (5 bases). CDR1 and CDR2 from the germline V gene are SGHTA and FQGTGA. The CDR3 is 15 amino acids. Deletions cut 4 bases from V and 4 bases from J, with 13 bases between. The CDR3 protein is CASSYIGQGTGELFF. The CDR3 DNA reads TGTGCCAGCAGCTACATAGGGCAGGGCACCGGGGAGCTGTTTTTT.

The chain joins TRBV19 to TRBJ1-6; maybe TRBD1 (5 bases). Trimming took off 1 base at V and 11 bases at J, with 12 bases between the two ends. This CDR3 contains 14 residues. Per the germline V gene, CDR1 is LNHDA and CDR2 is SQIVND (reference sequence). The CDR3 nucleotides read TGTGCCAGTAGTATAGGCGGCAGGGTACCACCCCTCCACTTT. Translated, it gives CASSIGGRVPPLHF.

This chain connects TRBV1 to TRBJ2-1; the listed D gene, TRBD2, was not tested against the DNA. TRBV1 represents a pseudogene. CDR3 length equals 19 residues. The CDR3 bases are TGCACCAGCAGCCAAGAAGATCCTAGCGGGGAGAGCTCCTACAATGAGCAGTTCTTC. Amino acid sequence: CTSSQEDPSGESSYNEQFF.

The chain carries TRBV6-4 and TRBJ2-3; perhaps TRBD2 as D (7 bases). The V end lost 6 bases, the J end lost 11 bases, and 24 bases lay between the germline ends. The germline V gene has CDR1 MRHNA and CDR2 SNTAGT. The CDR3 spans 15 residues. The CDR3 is CASSAQQGGGALQYF. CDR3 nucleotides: TGTGCCAGCAGCGCACAGCAAGGAGGGGGGGCATTGCAGTATTTT.

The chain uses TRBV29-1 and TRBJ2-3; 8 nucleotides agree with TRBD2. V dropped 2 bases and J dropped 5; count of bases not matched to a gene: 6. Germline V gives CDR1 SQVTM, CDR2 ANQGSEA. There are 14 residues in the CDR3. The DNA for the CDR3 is TGCAGCGTTGAAACGGGAGGGCAGGGAGATACGCAGTATTTT. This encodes CSVETGGQGDTQYF.